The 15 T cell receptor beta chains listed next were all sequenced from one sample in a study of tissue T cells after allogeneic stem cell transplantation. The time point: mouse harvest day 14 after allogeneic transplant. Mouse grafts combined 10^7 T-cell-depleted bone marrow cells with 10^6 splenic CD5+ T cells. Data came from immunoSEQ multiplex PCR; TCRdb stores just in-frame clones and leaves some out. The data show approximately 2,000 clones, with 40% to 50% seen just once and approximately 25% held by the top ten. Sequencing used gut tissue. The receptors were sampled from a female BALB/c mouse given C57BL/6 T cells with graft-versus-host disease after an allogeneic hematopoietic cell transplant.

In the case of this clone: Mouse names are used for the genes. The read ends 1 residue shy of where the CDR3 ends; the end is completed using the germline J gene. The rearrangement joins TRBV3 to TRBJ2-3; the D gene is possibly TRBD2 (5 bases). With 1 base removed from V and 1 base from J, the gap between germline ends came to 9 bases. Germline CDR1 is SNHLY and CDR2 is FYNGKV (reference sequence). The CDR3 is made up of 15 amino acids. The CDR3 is CASSLEGGGAETLYF. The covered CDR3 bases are TGTGCCAGCAGCTTAGAGGGTGGGGGTGCAGAAACGCTGTAT.

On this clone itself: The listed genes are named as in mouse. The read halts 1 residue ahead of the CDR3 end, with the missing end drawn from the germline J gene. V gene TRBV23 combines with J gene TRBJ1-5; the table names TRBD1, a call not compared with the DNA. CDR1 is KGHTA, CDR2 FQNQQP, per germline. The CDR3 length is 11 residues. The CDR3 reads CSSSREQAPLF. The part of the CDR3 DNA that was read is TGCTCCAGCAGCAGGGAGCAGGCTCCGCTT.

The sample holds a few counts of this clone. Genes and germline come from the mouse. The sequenced part of the CDR3 DNA is TGTGCCAGCAGCTTTGGGGGGGCTTATGAACAGTAC. Its protein is CASSFGGAYEQY. From start to end, the CDR3 is CASSFGGAYEQYF. The chain employs TRBV3 and TRBJ2-7; TRBD2 aligns across 9 bases. From the germline J gene comes the end of the CDR3, since the read stops 1 residue before it. Germline CDR1 is SNHLY and CDR2 is FYNGKV (reference sequence). With 3 bases clipped from V and 4 bases from J, the junction kept 1 base outside the gene matches. This CDR3 has 13 residues.

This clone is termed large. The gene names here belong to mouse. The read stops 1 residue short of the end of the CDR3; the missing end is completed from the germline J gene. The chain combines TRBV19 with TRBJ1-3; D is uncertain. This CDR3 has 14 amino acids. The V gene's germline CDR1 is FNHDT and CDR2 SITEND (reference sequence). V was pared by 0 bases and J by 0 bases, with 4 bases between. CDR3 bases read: TGTGCCAGCAGTATAGGCAATTCTGGAAATACGCTCTAT. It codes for CASSIGNSGNTLY. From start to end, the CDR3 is CASSIGNSGNTLYF. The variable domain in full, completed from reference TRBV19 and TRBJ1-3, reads GGIITQTPKFLIGQEGQKLTLKCQQNFNHDTMYWYRQDSGKGLRLIYYSITENDLQKGDLSEGYDASREKKSSFSLTVTSAQKNEMAVFLCASSIGNSGNTLYFGEGSRLIVV.

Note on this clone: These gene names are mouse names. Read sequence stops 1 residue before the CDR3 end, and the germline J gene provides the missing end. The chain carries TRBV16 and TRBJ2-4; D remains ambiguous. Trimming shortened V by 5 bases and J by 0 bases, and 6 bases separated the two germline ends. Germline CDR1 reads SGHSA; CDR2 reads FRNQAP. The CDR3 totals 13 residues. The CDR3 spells CASSINSQNTLYF. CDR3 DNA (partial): TGTGCAAGCAGCATCAATAGTCAAAACACCTTGTAC.

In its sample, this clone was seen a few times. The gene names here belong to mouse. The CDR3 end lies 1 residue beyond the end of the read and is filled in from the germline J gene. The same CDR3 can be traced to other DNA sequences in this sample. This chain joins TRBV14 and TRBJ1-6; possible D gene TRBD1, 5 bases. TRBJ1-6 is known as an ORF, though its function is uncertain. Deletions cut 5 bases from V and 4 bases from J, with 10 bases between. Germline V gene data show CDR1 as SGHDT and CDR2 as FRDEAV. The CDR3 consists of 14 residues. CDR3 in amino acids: CASRPGPYNSPLYF. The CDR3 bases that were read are TGTGCCAGCAGACCGGGGCCATATAATTCGCCCCTCTAC.

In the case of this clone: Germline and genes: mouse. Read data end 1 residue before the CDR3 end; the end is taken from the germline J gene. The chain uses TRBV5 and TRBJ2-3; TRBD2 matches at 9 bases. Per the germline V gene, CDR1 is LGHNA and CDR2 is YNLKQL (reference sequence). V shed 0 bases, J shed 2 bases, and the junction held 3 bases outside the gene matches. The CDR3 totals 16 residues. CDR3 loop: CASSQDAGGVAETLYF. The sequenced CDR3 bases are TGTGCCAGCAGCCAAGATGCTGGGGGGGTTGCAGAAACGCTGTAT.

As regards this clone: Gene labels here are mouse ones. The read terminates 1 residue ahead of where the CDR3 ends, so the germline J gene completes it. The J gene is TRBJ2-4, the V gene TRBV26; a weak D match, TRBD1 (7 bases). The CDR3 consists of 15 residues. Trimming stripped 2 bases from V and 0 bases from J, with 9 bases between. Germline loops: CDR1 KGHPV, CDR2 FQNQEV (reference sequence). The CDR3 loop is CASSLEGASQNTLYF. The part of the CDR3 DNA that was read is TGTGCCAGCAGTCTGGAGGGGGCTAGTCAAAACACCTTGTAC.

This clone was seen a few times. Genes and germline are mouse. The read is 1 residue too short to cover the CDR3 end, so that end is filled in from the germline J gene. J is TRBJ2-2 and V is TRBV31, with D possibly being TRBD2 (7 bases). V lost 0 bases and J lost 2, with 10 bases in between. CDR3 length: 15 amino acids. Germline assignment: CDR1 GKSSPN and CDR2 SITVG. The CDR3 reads CAWSLPGGNTGQLYF. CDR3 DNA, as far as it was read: TGTGCCTGGAGTCTCCCTGGGGGCAACACCGGGCAGCTCTAC.

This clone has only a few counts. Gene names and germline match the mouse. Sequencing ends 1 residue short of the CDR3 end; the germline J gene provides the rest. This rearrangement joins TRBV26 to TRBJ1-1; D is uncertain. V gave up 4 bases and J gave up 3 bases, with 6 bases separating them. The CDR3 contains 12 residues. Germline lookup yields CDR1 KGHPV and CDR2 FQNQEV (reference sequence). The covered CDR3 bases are TGTGCCAGCAGTCGGAGAGACACAGAAGTCTTC. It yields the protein CASSRRDTEVF. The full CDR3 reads CASSRRDTEVFF.

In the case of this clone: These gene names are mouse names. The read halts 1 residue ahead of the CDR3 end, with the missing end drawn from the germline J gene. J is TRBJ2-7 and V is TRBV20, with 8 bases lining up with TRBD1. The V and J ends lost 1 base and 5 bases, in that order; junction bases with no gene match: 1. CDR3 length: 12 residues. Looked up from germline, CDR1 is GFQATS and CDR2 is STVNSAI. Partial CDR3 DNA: TGTGGTGCTAGGGGGACAGGGCATGAACAGTAC. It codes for CGARGTGHEQY. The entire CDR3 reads CGARGTGHEQYF.

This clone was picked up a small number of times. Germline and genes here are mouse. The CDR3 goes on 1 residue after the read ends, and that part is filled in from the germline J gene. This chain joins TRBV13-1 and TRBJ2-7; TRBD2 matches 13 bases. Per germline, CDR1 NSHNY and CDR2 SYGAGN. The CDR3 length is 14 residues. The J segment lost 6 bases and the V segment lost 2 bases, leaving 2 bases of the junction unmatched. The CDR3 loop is CASSEGLGGVEQYF. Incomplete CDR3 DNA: TGTGCCAGCAGTGAGGGACTGGGGGGGGTTGAACAGTAC.

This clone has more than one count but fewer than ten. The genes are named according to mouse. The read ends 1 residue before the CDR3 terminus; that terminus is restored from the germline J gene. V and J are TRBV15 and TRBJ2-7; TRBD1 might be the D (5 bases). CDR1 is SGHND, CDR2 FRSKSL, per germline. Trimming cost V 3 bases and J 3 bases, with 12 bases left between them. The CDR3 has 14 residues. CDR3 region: CASSLRAGIYEQYF. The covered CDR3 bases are TGTGCCAGCAGTTTGAGGGCAGGGATCTATGAACAGTAC. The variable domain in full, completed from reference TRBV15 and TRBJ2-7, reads DAGVTQTPRHEVAEKGQTIILKCEPVSGHNDLFWYRQTKIQGLELLSYFRSKSLMEDGGAFKDRFKAEMLNSSFSTLKIQPTEPKDSAVYLCASSLRAGIYEQYFGPGTRLTVL.

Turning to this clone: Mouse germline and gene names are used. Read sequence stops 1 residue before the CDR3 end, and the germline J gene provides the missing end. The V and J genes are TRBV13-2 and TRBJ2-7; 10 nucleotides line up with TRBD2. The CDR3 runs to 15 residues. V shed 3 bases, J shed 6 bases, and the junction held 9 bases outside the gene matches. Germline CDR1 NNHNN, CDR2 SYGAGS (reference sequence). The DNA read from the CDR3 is TGTGCCAGCGGTGCCGGGGCTGGGGGGGCCTTTGAACAGTAC. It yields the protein CASGAGAGGAFEQY. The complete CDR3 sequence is CASGAGAGGAFEQYF.

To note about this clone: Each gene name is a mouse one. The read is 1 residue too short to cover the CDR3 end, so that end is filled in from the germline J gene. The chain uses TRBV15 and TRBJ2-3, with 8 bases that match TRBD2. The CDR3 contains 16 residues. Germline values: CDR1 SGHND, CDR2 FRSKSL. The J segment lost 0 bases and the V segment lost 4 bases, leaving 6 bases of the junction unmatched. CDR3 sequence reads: CASSSDWGPSAETLYF. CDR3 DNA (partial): TGTGCCAGCAGTTCTGACTGGGGCCCTAGTGCAGAAACGCTGTAT.